This T cell receptor (beta chain) was observed in a study of blood T cell repertoires in COVID-19. Study background: Italy, Spain and the United States were the sources of the convalescent and acute COVID-19 samples. T cells, B-cell-depleted T cells, or PBMCs provided the cDNA or gDNA that served as material.

Sequencing was performed with immunoSEQ multiplex PCR; in TCRdb, only in-frame clones are kept and a portion is missing. The sample carries about 250,000 clones, approximately 89% recorded once. Germline V CDR1 and CDR2: LNHNV, YYDKDF (reference sequence). J was trimmed by 0 bases and V by 1 base; bases with no gene match: 5. This CDR3 contains 16 residues. The sequence came from a woman aged 55-70 years who had recovered from COVID-19. Sequencing was performed on peripheral blood. V is TRBV15 and J is TRBJ1-1; 7 positions match TRBD1. The chain's CDR3 is CATSRGQTGMNTEAFF. The CDR3 DNA follows: TGTGCCACCAGCAGAGGTCAGACAGGGATGAACACTGAAGCTTTCTTT.